These T cell receptor beta chains were read from a single sample in a study of blood T cell repertoires in COVID-19. Generated by immunoSEQ multiplex PCR, the TCRdb table keeps only in-frame clones and is missing some. The sample contains just under 70,000 clones, around 86% of which appear only once. Sequencing was performed on peripheral blood. These receptors all stem from a man aged 25-45 years with acute or convalescent COVID-19. The conserved cysteine and the conserved F or W are not part of the CDR3 here. Rows give clone size only sometimes, using once, few, many, or a class for an expanded clone.

V gene | clone size | CDR3 protein
TRBV19 | - | ASSAGTSGRRTQY
TRBV6-5 | - | ASRRRTGAWETQY
TRBV3-1/TRBV3-2 | - | ASSQVRLAGRNEQF
TRBV11-1 | once | ASSLSAYEQY
TRBV27 | - | AFQRDRLVHLPFQPQH
TRBV7-2 | - | ASSLLDSGRYEQY
TRBV7-9 | - | ASSLASSGRSGELF
TRBV7-9 | once | ASSSYSLDTQY
TRBV7-8 | - | ASSFSRASSYEQY
TRBV7-9 | once | ASSLTELGEKLF
TRBV9 | - | ASSPQLQSMNTEAF
TRBV2 | - | ASSARRINSPLH
TRBV3-1/TRBV3-2 | - | ASSRQGLAYEQY
TRBV7-2 | - | ASSLGMGASGRWETQY
TRBV30 | - | AWSFRDRGGNQPQH
TRBV7-8 | - | ASSLYDRDFPSPLH
TRBV5-1 | - | ASRQSSYEQY
TRBV19 | - | ASTKSGGGTGELF
TRBV18 | - | ASSDLDRSDYSNQPQH
TRBV19 | - | ASSMRGGDEQF